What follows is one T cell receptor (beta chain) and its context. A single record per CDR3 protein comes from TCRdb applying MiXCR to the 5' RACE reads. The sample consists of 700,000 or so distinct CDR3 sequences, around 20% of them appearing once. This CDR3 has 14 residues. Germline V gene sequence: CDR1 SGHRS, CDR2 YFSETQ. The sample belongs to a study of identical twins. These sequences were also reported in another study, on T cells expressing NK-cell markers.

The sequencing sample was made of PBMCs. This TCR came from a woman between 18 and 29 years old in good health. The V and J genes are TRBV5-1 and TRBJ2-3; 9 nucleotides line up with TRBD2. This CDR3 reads CATRGGRAGDTQYF. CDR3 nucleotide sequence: TGCGCTACCAGGGGCGGGAGGGCCGGAGATACGCAGTATTTT.